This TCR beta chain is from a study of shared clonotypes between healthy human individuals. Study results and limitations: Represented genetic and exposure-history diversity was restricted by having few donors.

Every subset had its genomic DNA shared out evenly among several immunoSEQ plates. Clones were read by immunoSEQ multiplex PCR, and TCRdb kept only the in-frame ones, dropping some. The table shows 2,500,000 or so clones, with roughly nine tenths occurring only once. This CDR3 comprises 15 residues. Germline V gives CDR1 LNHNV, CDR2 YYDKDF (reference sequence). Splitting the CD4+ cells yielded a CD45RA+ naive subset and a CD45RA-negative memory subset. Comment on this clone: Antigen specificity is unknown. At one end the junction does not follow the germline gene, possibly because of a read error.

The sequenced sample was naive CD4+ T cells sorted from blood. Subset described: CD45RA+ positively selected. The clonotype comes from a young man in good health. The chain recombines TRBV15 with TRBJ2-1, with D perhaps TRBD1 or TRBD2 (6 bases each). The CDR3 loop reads CATSRGGSTYNEQFF. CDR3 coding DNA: TGTGCCACCAGTAGAGGGGGGAGCACGTACAATGAGCAGTTCTTC.